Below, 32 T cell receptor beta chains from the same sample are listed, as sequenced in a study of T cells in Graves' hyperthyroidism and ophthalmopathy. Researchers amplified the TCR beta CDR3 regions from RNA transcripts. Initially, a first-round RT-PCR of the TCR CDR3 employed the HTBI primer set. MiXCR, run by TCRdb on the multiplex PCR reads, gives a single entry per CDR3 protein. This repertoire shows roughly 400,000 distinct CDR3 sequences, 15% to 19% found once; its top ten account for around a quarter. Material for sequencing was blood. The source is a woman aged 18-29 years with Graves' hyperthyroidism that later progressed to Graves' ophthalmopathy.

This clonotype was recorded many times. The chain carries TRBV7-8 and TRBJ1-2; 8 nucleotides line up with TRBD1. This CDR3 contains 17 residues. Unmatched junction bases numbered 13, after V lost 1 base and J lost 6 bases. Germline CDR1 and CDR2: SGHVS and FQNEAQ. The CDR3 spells CASSLGYYRGKWDGYTF. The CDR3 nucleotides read TGTGCCAGCAGCTTAGGTTACTACAGGGGGAAATGGGATGGCTACACCTTC.

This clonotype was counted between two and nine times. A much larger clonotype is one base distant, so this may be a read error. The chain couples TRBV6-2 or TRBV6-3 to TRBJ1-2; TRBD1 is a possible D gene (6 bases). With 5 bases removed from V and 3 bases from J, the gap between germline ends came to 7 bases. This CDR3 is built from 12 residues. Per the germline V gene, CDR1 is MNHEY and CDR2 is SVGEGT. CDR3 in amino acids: CASSGQHYGYTF. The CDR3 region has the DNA TGTGCCAGCAGTGGACAGCACTATGGCTACACCTTC.

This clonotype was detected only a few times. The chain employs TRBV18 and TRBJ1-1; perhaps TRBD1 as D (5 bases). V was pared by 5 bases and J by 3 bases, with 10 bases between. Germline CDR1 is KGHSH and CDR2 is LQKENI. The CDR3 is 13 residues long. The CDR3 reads CASSSDSYTEAFF. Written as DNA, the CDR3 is TGTGCCAGCTCATCCGACAGTTACACTGAAGCTTTCTTT.

The CDR3 loop is CSARGGQPQYF. DNA for the CDR3: TGCAGTGCTAGAGGTGGGCAGCCACAGTACTTC. The chain couples TRBV20-1 to TRBJ2-5; the D is unclear. Germline lookup yields CDR1 DFQATT and CDR2 SNEGSKA (reference sequence). V shed 1 base and J shed 11 bases, with 11 bases lying between them. The CDR3 length is 11 residues.

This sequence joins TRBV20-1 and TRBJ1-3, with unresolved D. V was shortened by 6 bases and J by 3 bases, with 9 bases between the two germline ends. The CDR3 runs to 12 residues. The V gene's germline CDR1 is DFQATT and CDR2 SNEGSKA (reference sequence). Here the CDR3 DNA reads TGCAGTGCCGAGTGGGGTGGAAACACCATATATTTT. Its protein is CSAEWGGNTIYF.

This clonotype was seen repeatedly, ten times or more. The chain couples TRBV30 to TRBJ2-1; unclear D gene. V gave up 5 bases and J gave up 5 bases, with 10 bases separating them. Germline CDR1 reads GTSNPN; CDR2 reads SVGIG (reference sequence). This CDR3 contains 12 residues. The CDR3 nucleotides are TGTGCCTGGCAAGACGGAAACAATGAGCAGTTCTTC. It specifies CAWQDGNNEQFF.

The CDR3 region is CASSSASGRAIGTQYF. DNA of the CDR3: TGTGCCAGCAGCTCCGCGAGCGGGAGGGCAATCGGTACGCAGTATTTT. The J gene is TRBJ2-3, the V gene TRBV6-1; 10 bases map to TRBD2. Germline CDR1 MNHNS, CDR2 SASEGT. Trimming took 6 bases from V and 8 from J; bases not matched to a gene: 14. The CDR3 is 16 residues long.

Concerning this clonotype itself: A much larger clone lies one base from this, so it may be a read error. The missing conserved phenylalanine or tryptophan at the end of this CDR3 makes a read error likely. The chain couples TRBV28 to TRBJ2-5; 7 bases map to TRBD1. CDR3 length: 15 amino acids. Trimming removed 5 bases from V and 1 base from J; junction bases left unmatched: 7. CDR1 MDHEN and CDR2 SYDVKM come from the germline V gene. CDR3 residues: CASSLGTETQETQYV. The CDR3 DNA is TGTGCCAGCAGTCTCGGGACAGAGACCCAAGAGACCCAGTACGTC.

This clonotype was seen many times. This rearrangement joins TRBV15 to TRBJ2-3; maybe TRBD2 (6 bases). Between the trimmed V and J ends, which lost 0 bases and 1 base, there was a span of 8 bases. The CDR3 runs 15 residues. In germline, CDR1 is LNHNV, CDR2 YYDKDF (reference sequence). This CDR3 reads CATSRDGGGTDTQYF. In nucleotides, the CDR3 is TGTGCCACCAGCAGAGATGGAGGGGGCACAGATACGCAGTATTTT.

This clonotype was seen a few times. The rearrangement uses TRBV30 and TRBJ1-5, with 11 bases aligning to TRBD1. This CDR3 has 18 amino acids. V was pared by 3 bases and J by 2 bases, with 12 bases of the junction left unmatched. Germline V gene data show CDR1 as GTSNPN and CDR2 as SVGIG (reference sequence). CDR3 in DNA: TGTGCCTGGAGCCCGGACAGGGGGCCAGGGATTGGCAATCAGCCCCAGCATTTT. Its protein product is CAWSPDRGPGIGNQPQHF.

The DNA for the CDR3 is TGTGCCAGTAGTCTCCGGACAGGGGGGTCCGGGCAGCCCCAGCATTTT. Protein sequence: CASSLRTGGSGQPQHF. The V gene is TRBV19, the J gene TRBJ1-5; 10 bases match TRBD1. Germline trimming cut 5 bases from V and 7 bases from J; bases unmatched to any gene: 11. This CDR3 has 16 residues. Germline CDR1 reads LNHDA; CDR2 reads SQIVND (reference sequence).

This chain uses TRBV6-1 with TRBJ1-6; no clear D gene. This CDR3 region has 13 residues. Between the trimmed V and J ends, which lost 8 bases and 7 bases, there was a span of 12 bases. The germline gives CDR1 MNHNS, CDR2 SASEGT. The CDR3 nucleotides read TGTGCCAGCGTAGTTCGGACGAATTCACCCCTCCACTTT. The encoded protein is CASVVRTNSPLHF.

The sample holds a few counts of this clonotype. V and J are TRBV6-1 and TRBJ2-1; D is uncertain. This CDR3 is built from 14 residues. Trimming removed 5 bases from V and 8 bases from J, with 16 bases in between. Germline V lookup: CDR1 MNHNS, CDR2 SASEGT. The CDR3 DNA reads TGTGCCAGCAGTTATGTAACAGCAGGCGATGAGCAGTTCTTC. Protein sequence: CASSYVTAGDEQFF.

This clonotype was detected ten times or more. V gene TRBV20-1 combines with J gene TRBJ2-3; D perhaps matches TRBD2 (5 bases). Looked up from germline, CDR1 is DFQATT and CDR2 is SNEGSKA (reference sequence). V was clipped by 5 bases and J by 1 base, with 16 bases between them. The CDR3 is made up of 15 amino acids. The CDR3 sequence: CSAPTGLRGTDTQYF. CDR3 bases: TGCAGTGCTCCCACCGGGCTGAGGGGCACAGATACGCAGTATTTT.

The DNA of the CDR3 is TGTGCCTGCCAGGACAGGGCGGCCAAAAACATTCAGTACTTC. Translated: CACQDRAAKNIQYF. The chain recombines TRBV30 with TRBJ2-4, with 8 bases matching TRBD1. The CDR3 runs 14 residues. V dropped 6 bases and J dropped 1; count of bases not matched to a gene: 5. CDR1 and CDR2 (germline): GTSNPN, SVGIG (reference sequence).

The chain's CDR3 is CASRPTGQGAGELFF. CDR3 coding DNA: TGTGCCAGCAGGCCCACGGGACAGGGGGCCGGGGAGCTGTTTTTT. This chain links TRBV6-2 or TRBV6-3 with TRBJ2-2; 11 bases align to TRBD1. The CDR3 length is 15 residues. The V and J ends lost 6 bases and 6 bases, in that order; junction bases with no gene match: 6. Germline V gene sequence: CDR1 MNHEY, CDR2 SVGEGT.

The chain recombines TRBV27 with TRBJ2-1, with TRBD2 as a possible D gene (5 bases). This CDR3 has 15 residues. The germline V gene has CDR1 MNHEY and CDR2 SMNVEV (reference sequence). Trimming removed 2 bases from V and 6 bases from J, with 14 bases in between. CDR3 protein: CASSLARRQSNEQFF. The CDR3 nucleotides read TGTGCCAGCAGTTTAGCAAGGAGGCAGAGCAATGAGCAGTTCTTC.

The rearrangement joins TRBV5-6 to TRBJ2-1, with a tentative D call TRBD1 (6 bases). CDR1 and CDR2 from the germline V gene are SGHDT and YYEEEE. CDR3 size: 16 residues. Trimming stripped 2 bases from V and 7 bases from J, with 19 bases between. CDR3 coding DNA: TGTGCCAGCAGCTTACAGGGACGGGGAAGACGGAATGAGCAGTTCTTC. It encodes CASSLQGRGRRNEQFF.

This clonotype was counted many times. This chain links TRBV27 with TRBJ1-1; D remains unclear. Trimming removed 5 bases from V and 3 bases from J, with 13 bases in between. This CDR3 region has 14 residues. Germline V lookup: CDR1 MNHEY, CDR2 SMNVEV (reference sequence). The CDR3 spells CASSPLDTYTEAFF. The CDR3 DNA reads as TGTGCCAGCAGTCCCTTGGATACGTACACTGAAGCTTTCTTT.

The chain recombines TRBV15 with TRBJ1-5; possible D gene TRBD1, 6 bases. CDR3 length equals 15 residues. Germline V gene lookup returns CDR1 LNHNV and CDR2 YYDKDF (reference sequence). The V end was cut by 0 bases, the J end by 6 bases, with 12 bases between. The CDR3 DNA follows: TGTGCCACCAGCAGAGACCAGGGGCTAGGTCAGCCCCAGCATTTT. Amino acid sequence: CATSRDQGLGQPQHF. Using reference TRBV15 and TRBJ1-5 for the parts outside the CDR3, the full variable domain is DAMVIQNPRYQVTQFGKPVTLSCSQTLNHNVMYWYQQKSSQAPKLLFHYYDKDFNNEADTPDNFQSRRPNTSFCFLDIRSPGLGDTAMYLCATSRDQGLGQPQHFGDGTRLSIL.

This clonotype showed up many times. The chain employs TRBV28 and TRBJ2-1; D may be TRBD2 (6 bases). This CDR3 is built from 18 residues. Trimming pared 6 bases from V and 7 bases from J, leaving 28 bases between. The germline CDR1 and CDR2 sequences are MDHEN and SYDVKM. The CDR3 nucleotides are TGTGCCAGCAGCCCCAGAGGAAGGGGACGGAGGGTTCATAATGAGCAGTTCTTC. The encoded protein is CASSPRGRGRRVHNEQFF. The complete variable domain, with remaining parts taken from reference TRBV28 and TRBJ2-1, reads DVKVTQSSRYLVKRTGEKVFLECVQDMDHENMFWYRQDPGLGLRLIYFSYDVKMKEKGDIPEGYSVSREKKERFSLILESASTNQTSMYLCASSPRGRGRRVHNEQFFGPGTRLTVL.

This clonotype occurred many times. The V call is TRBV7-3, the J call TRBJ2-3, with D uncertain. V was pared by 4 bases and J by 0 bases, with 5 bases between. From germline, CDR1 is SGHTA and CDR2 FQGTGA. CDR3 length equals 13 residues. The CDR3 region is CASSSFSTDTQYF. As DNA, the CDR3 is TGTGCCAGCAGCTCATTTAGCACAGATACGCAGTATTTT.

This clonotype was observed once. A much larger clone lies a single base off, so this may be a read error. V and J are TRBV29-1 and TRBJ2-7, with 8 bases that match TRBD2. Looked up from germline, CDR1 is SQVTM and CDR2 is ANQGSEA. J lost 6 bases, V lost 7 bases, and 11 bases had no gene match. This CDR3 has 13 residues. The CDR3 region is CSAISGSSCEQYF. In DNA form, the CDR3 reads TGCAGCGCCATCAGCGGGAGTTCTTGCGAGCAGTACTTC.

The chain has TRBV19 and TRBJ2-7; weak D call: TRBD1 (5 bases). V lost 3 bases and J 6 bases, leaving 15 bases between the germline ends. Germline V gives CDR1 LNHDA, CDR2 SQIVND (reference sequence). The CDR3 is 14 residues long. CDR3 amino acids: CASSISPGSPEQYF. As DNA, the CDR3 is TGTGCCAGTAGTATTTCTCCAGGGTCCCCCGAGCAGTACTTC.

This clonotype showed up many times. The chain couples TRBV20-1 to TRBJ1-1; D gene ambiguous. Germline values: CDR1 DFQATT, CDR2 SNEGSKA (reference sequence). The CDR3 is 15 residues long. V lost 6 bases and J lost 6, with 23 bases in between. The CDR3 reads CSATRRRVGSPEAFF. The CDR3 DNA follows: TGCAGTGCCACCAGAAGACGGGTTGGGAGTCCTGAAGCTTTCTTT.

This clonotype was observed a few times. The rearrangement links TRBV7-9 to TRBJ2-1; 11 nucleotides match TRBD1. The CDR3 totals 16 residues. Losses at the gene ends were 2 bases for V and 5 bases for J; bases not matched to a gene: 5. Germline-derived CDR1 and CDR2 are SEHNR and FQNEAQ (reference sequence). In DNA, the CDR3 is TGTGCCAGCAGCTTACGGGGACAGGGGGGAAACAATGAGCAGTTCTTC. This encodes CASSLRGQGGNNEQFF.

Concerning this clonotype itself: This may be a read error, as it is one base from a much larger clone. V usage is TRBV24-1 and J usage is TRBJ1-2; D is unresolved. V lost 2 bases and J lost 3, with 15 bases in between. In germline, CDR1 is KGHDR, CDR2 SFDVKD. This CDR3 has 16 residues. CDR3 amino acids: CATSDSTVITDYGYTF. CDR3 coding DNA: TGTGCCACCAGTGATTCCACAGTAATTACTGACTATGGCTACACCTTC.

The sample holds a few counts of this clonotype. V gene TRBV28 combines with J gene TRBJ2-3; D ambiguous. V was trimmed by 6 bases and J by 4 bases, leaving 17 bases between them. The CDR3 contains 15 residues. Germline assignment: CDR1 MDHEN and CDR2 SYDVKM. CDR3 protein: CASSFGSQQSDTQYF. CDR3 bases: TGTGCCAGCAGCTTTGGGTCGCAACAGTCAGATACGCAGTATTTT.

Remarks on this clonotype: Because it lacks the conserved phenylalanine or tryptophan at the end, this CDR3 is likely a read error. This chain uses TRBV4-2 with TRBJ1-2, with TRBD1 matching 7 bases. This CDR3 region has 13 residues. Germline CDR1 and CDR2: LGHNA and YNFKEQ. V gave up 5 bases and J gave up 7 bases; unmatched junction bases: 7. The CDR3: CASSVDRDGGYTL. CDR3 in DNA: TGTGCCAGCAGCGTCGACAGGGACGGTGGCTACACCCTC.

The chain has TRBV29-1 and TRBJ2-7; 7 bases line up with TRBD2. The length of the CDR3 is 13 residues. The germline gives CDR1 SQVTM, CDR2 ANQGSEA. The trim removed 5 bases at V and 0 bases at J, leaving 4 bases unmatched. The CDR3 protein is CSVRGRLSYEQYF. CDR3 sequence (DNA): TGCAGCGTTCGCGGGAGACTCTCCTACGAGCAGTACTTC.

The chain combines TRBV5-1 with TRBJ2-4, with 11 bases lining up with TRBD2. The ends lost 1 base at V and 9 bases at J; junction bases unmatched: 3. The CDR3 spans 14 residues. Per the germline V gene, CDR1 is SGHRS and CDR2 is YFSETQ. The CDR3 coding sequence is TGCGCCAGCAGCTTGACTAGCGGGAGCGGCATTCAGTACTTC. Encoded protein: CASSLTSGSGIQYF.

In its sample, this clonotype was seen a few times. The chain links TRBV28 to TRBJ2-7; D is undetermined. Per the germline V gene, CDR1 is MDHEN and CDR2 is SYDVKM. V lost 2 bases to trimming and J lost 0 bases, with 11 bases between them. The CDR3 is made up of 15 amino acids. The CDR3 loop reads CASSLGRKDSYEQYF. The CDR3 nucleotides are TGTGCCAGCAGTTTAGGACGGAAAGACTCCTACGAGCAGTACTTC.